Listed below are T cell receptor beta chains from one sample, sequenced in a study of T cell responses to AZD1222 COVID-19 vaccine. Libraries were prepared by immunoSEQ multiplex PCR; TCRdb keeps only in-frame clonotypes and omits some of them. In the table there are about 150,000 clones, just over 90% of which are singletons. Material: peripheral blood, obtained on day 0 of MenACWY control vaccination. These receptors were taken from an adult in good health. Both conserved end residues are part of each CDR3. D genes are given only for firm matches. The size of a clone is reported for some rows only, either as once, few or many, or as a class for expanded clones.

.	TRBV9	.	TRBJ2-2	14	TGTGCCAGCAGCCCCCCAGGGGGGGGCGGGGAGCTGTTTTTT	CASSPPGGGGELFF
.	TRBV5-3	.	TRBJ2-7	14	TGTGCCAGAAGCTTGTACAGCTGCTCCTACGAGCAGTACTTC	CARSLYSCSYEQYF
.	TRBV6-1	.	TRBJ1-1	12	TGTGCCAGCAGTGAACGGATGACGGACGCGGTCTTT	CASSERMTDAVF
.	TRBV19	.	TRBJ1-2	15	TGTGCCAGTAGTATAGGGGGAGGAGCTAACTATGGCTACACCTTC	CASSIGGGANYGYTF
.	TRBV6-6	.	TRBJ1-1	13	TGTGCCAGCAGCCAGGAGAGAAGGGCTGAAGCTTTCTTT	CASSQERRAEAFF
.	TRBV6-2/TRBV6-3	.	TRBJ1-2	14	TGTGCCAGCAGTTACTCTCCAGGGGTCTATGGCTACACCTTC	CASSYSPGVYGYTF
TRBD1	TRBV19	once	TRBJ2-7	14	TGTGCCAGTAGTACCCCGGACAGGTCCCCCGAGCAGTACTTC	CASSTPDRSPEQYF
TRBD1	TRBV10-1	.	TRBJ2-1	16	TGCGCCAGCAGTGTGACAACAGGGGGTAGCTACAATGAGCAGTTCTTC	CASSVTTGGSYNEQFF
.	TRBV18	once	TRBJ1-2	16	TGTGCCAGCTCACCACCAATTTCTACAGGCCCCTATGGCTACACCTTC	CASSPPISTGPYGYTF
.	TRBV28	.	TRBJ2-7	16	TGTGCCAGCAGTCCAATGACAGGTCAGGAGATCTACGAGCAGTACTTC	CASSPMTGQEIYEQYF
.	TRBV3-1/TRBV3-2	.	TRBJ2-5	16	TGTGCCAGCAGCCAAGTAGGGGGGAGAAACCAAGAGACCCAGTACTTC	CASSQVGGRNQETQYF
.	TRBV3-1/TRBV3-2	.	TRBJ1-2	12	TGTGCCAGCAGCCCAGACAAGTCTGGCTACACCTTC	CASSPDKSGYTF
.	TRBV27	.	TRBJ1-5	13	TGTGCCAGCAGTTTGGGGAGTGGGCAGCCCCAGCATTTT	CASSLGSGQPQHF
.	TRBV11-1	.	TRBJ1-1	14	TGTGCCAGCAGCTTTAAGGGTTTCGGCACTGAAGCTTTCTTT	CASSFKGFGTEAFF
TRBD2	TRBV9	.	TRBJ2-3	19	TGTGCCAGCAGCCTGCGGACTAGCGGGAAGTTGGGGGGCACAGATACGCAGTATTTT	CASSLRTSGKLGGTDTQYF
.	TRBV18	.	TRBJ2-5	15	TGTGCCAGCTCACCACCGGGAACAACCCAAGAGACCCAGTACTTC	CASSPPGTTQETQYF
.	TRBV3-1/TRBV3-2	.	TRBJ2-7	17	TGTGCCAGCAGCCCCGTCCCATTGGGGGCACCCCCCTACGAGCAGTACTTC	CASSPVPLGAPPYEQYF
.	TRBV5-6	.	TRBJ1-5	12	TGTGCCAGCCAGCCCGGGAATCAGCCCCAGCATTTT	CASQPGNQPQHF
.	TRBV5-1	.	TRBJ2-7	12	TGCGCCAGCAGACAGGGCTCCTACGAGCAGTACTTC	CASRQGSYEQYF
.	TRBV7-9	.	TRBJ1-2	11	TGTGCCAGCAGCTTAAATAATGGCTACACCTTC	CASSLNNGYTF
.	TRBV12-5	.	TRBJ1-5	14	TGTGCTAGTGGTTTGGTGGGGGGCAATCAGCCCCAGCATTTT	CASGLVGGNQPQHF
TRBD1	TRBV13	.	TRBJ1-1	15	TGTGCCAGCAGCGCGACAGGGGATGGGAAAGCTGAAGCTTTCTTT	CASSATGDGKAEAFF
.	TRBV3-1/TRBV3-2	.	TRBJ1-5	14	TGTGCCAGCAGCCGCGGCCTCGCCGGTCAGCCCCAGCATTTT	CASSRGLAGQPQHF
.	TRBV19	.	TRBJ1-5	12	TGTGCCAGTAGTACAGGGCGACCGCCCCAGCATTTT	CASSTGRPPQHF
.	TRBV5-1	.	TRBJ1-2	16	TGCGCCAGCAGCTTGGAGATCGGCAGGGCAAACTATGGCTACACCTTC	CASSLEIGRANYGYTF
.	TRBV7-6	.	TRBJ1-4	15	TGTGCCAGCAGCTTAGGAACGGGGGTTGGGGAAAAACTGTTTTTT	CASSLGTGVGEKLFF
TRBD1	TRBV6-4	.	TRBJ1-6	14	TGTGCCAGCAGTGACTCGACAGGGGGTTCACCCCTCCACTTT	CASSDSTGGSPLHF
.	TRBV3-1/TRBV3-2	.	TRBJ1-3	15	TGTGCCAGCAGCCAAGGGGGCTTCTCTGGAAACACCATATATTTT	CASSQGGFSGNTIYF
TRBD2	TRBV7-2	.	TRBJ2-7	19	TGTGCCAGCAGCTTAGCGAATCCAGCTAGCGGGAGGTGGGTCTACGAGCAGTACTTC	CASSLANPASGRWVYEQYF
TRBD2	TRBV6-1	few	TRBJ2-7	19	TGTGCCAGCAGTGGGGGGGTCGGTAGCGGGACCCTTAGCTCCTACGAGCAGTACTTC	CASSGGVGSGTLSSYEQYF
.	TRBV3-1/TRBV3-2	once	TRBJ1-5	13	TGTGCCAGCAGCCCAAAGAGTCGTCAGCCCCAGCATTTT	CASSPKSRQPQHF
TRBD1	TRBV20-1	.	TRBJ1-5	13	TGCAGTGCCAGTACAGGGGTGAATCAGCCCCAGCATTTT	CSASTGVNQPQHF
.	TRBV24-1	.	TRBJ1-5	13	TGTGCCACAAACGAGGGATCCAATCAGCCCCAGCATTTT	CATNEGSNQPQHF
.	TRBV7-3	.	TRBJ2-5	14	TGTGCCAGCAGCCCGCCCGGATTACAAGAGACCCAGTACTTC	CASSPPGLQETQYF
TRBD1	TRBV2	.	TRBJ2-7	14	TGTGCCAGCAGCACAGACAGGGGGAAACACGAGCAGTACTTC	CASSTDRGKHEQYF
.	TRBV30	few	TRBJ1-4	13	TGTGCCCAATCACTGGGGGGCGGGTCAAAACTGTTTTTT	CAQSLGGGSKLFF
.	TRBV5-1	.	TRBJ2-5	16	TGCGCCAGCAGCTTCTCTTTACAGGGACCCCAAGAGACCCAGTACTTC	CASSFSLQGPQETQYF
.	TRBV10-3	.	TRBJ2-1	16	TGTGCCATCAGTGAAGTGGAGGGCCCGAGGGGCAATGAGCAGTTCTTC	CAISEVEGPRGNEQFF
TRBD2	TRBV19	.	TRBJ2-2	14	TGTGCCAGTGCAGCGGGGGGCGGCACCGGGGAGCTGTTTTTT	CASAAGGGTGELFF
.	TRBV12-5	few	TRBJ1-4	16	TGTGCTAGTGGTTTCGCGACCGCCGCAGCTAATGAAAAACTGTTTTTT	CASGFATAAANEKLFF
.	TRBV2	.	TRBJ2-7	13	TGTGCCAGCAACGATGGGGTTACCTACGAGCAGTACTTC	CASNDGVTYEQYF
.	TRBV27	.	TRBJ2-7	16	TGTGCCAGCAGTTTATGGTTTCGTGGCTCGGCCTACGAGCAGTACTTC	CASSLWFRGSAYEQYF
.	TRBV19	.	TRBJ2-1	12	TGTGCCAGTAGTATAGAAACGGATGAGCAGTTCTTC	CASSIETDEQFF
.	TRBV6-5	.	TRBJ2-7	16	TGTGCCAGCAGTTACTCGGCTAGTAGGCAGAGCTACGAGCAGTACTTC	CASSYSASRQSYEQYF
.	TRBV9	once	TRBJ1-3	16	TGTGCCAGCGGCGGGGCAGGGCCTTACTCTGGAAACACCATATATTTT	CASGGAGPYSGNTIYF
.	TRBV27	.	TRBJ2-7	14	TGTGCCAGCAGTGGTCTCGGACACTCCTACGAGCAGTACTTC	CASSGLGHSYEQYF
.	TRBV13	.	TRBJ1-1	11	TGTGCCAGCAGCCAGGGCACTGAAGCTTTCTTT	CASSQGTEAFF
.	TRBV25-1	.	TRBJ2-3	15	TGTGCCAGCAGTGTAGTAGCGGAGCCCACAGATACGCAGTATTTT	CASSVVAEPTDTQYF
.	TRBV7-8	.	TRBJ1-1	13	TGTGCCAGCAGCCCGAGGAGGGGCACTGAAGCTTTCTTT	CASSPRRGTEAFF
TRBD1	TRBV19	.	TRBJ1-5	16	TGTGCCAGTAGTCCCTACCGGGACAGGAGACTTCAGCCCCAGCATTTT	CASSPYRDRRLQPQHF
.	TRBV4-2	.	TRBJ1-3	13	TGTGCCAGCAGCCAAGACAAGGGGAACACCATATATTTT	CASSQDKGNTIYF
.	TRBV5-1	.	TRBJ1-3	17	TGCGCCAGCAGTTTGACGTCCCTCCGAATCTCTGGAAACACCATATATTTT	CASSLTSLRISGNTIYF
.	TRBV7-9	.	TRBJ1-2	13	TGTGCCAGCAGCCCGACGGACAGTAATGGCTACACCTTC	CASSPTDSNGYTF